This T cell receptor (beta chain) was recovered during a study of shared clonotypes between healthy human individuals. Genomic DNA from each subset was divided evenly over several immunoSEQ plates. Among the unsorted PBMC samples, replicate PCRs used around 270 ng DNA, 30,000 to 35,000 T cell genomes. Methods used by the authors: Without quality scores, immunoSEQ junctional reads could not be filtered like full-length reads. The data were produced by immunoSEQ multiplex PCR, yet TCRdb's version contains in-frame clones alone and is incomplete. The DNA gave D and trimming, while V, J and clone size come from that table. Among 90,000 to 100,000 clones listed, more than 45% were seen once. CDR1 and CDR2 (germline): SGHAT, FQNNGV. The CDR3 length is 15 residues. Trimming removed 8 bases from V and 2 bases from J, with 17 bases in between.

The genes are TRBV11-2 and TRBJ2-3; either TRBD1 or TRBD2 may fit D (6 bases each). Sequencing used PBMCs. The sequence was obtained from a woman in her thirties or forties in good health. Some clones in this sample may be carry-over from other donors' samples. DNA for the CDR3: TGTGCCAGCCGGCTAGGGGGGACATACACAGATACGCAGTATTTT. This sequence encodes CASRLGGTYTDTQYF.